Below, 12 T cell receptor beta chains from the same sample are listed, as sequenced in a study of blood T cells in healthy people across ages (dated by TCRdb to 2015 to 2017). Libraries were made using 5' RACE. These reads were obtained on an Illumina HiSeq 2500. The second PCR ran for about 6 to 12 cycles and used a J-beta primer mix along with a sample-barcoded 5' primer. TCRdb itself trimmed the public reads at Q25 with fastp, ran MiXCR and retained productive beta chains. Duplicate CDR3 protein sequences are folded into a single record with the most common DNA and genes. A total of 500,000 to 700,000 distinct CDR3 sequences appear in this sample, less than 35% of them only once. Approximately 14% of the sample is held by the ten biggest clonotypes. Sequencing input: blood. All receptors come from a woman of 80 years or more in good health.

The gene calls are TRBV5-6 and TRBJ2-5, with D perhaps TRBD1 (5 bases). Trimming cost V 4 bases and J 4 bases, with 20 bases left between them. Germline values: CDR1 SGHDT, CDR2 YYEEEE. There are 16 residues in the CDR3. The CDR3 here is CASSPQGVMGPETQYF. In nucleotides, the CDR3 is TGTGCCAGCAGCCCCCAAGGGGTGATGGGCCCAGAGACCCAGTACTTC.

The rearrangement joins TRBV2 to TRBJ2-1; 7 bases are shared with TRBD1. CDR1 and CDR2 (germline): SNHLY, FYNNEI. CDR3 length: 13 amino acids. The J segment lost 7 bases and the V segment lost 6 bases, leaving 6 bases of the junction unmatched. CDR3 sequence (DNA): TGTGCCAGCAGGAGTGACAGGGTAAATGAGCAGTTCTTC. Translating it yields CASRSDRVNEQFF.

A remark on this clonotype: A much bigger clone sits one base away, suggesting this may be a read error. The conserved phenylalanine or tryptophan normally closing the CDR3 is absent here, so this likely arose from a read error. The chain recombines TRBV5-5 with TRBJ1-2; no clear D gene. Between the trimmed V and J ends, which lost 0 bases and 1 base, there was a span of 13 bases. CDR3 length: 16 amino acids. The germline V gene encodes CDR1 SGHKS and CDR2 YYEKEE (reference sequence). DNA of the CDR3: TGTGCCAGCAGCTTGGAGGGAGGAAGGAGTAACTATGGCTACACCGTC. It is translated as CASSLEGGRSNYGYTV.

The rearrangement links TRBV12-3 or TRBV12-4 to TRBJ2-2; D is perhaps TRBD1 (5 bases). V gave up 7 bases and J gave up 5 bases, with 14 bases separating them. The CDR3 is 14 amino acids. The CDR3 DNA reads TGTGCCAGCACCATGAGACAGTCGACCGGGGAGCTGTTTTTT. Protein sequence: CASTMRQSTGELFF.

This clonotype appeared many times. The gene calls are TRBV9 and TRBJ2-3, with 8 bases matching TRBD2. CDR1 is SGDLS, CDR2 YYNGEE, per germline. Germline trimming cut 4 bases from V and 2 bases from J; bases unmatched to any gene: 9. The CDR3 runs to 16 residues. CDR3 region: CASSRRDSGVTDTQYF. CDR3 bases: TGTGCCAGCAGCCGCCGAGATAGCGGGGTCACAGATACGCAGTATTTT.

This clonotype has ten or more counts. The gene calls are TRBV6-2 or TRBV6-3 and TRBJ2-2; no reliable D call. Trimming stripped 2 bases from V and 6 bases from J, with 13 bases between. Per germline, CDR1 MNHEY and CDR2 SVGEGT. The CDR3 length is 15 residues. The CDR3 region has the DNA TGTGCCAGCAGTTACAAACTGGGGTATCCCGGGGAGCTGTTTTTT. This sequence encodes CASSYKLGYPGELFF.

This clonotype was seen many times. V and J are TRBV3-1 and TRBJ2-6; unclear D gene. The CDR3 has 15 amino acids. Germline loops: CDR1 LGHDT, CDR2 YNNKEL (reference sequence). The germline V and J ends were trimmed by 4 bases and 0 bases, with 7 bases remaining between them. CDR3 in DNA: TGTGCCAGCAGCCCGATCAGCTCTGGGGCCAACGTCCTGACTTTC. It is translated as CASSPISSGANVLTF.

About this clonotype: This may be a read error: a much more frequent sequence differs by one nucleotide. The V call is TRBV7-2, the J call TRBJ2-1, with TRBD2 matching over 8 bases. This CDR3 spans 15 amino acids. V shed 1 base and J 13 bases; nucleotides not matched to a gene: 12. Per the germline V gene, CDR1 is SGHTA and CDR2 is FQGNSA. CDR3 DNA sequence: TGTGCCAGCAGCTTAGTAAGCGGGGGCCAAGAGACCCAGTTCTTC. It is translated as CASSLVSGGQETQFF.

This clonotype was counted many times. A much larger clonotype is one base distant, so this may be a read error. The chain is built from TRBV7-2 and TRBJ2-5; unclear D gene. The CDR3 covers 12 residues. Per the germline V gene, CDR1 is SGHTA and CDR2 is FQGNSA. V was clipped by 3 bases and J by 11 bases, with 13 bases between them. CDR3 nucleotide sequence: TGTGCCAGCAGCTTGGTGACCAATGAGCAGTACTTC. Amino acid sequence: CASSLVTNEQYF. Together with reference TRBV7-2 and TRBJ2-5, the CDR3 gives the full variable domain: GAGVSQSPSNKVTEKGKDVELRCDPISGHTALYWYRQSLGQGLEFLIYFQGNSAPDKSGLPSDRFSAERTGGSVSTLTIQRTQQEDSAVYLCASSLVTNEQYFGPGTRLLVL.

J is TRBJ1-1 and V is TRBV4-3; D is possibly TRBD1 (5 bases). V was pared by 3 bases and J by 2 bases, with 13 bases between. This CDR3 has 15 residues. Germline CDR1 is LGHNA and CDR2 is YSLEER. The CDR3 reads CASSQALGTNTEAFF. The CDR3, as DNA: TGCGCCAGCAGCCAGGCCTTGGGGACCAACACTGAAGCTTTCTTT.

The chain combines TRBV20-1 with TRBJ1-6; 8 nucleotides line up with TRBD1. CDR3 size: 16 residues. Germline CDR1 DFQATT, CDR2 SNEGSKA (reference sequence). The J segment lost 2 bases and the V segment lost 1 base, leaving 4 bases of the junction unmatched. CDR3 in amino acids: CSARGAGGPYNSPLHF. CDR3 nucleotides: TGCAGTGCTAGAGGGGCAGGGGGCCCCTATAATTCACCCCTCCACTTT.

This chain connects TRBV12-3 or TRBV12-4 to TRBJ2-3; perhaps TRBD1 as D (5 bases). The CDR3 is made up of 16 amino acids. Trimming removed 5 bases from V and 2 bases from J, with 17 bases in between. For the CDR3, the DNA is TGTGCCAGCAGTACGCCACTACAGGCCATCACAGATACGCAGTATTTT. Translation gives CASSTPLQAITDTQYF.